Each of the 10 T cell receptor beta chains below was sequenced from the same sample in a study of cytomegalovirus exposure and HLA in healthy donors. Primers: 60 Vbeta forward and 13 Jbeta reverse. TCRdb's table, derived via immunoSEQ multiplex PCR, lists solely in-frame clones and lacks some. The sample records about 160,000 clones, about 85% being singletons. The sample taken for sequencing was PBMCs. These receptors were collected from a human donor in good health.

This chain uses TRBV2 with TRBJ1-5; TRBD1 matches 7 bases. The junction had 4 bases not matched to a gene; V was cut back by 6 bases and J by 2 bases. Germline assignment: CDR1 SNHLY and CDR2 FYNNEI. The CDR3 is 14 residues long. The CDR3 loop reads CASRRDSRNQPQHF. CDR3 nucleotide sequence: TGTGCCAGCAGGAGGGACAGCCGCAATCAGCCCCAGCATTTT.

J is TRBJ2-7 and V is TRBV6-6; D uncertain. This CDR3 is 13 amino acids long. The germline V gene has CDR1 MNHNY and CDR2 SVGAGI (reference sequence). V dropped 6 bases and J dropped 1 base, with 10 bases sitting between them. CDR3 nucleotide sequence: TGTGCCAGCAGCCCGCCCGGGTCCTACGAGCAGTACTTC. Translation: CASSPPGSYEQYF.

V and J are TRBV9 and TRBJ2-5, with 10 bases lining up with TRBD1. Per germline, CDR1 SGDLS and CDR2 YYNGEE. Trimming cost V 2 bases and J 1 base; bases outside gene matches: 8. The CDR3 has 17 residues. CDR3 DNA: TGTGCCAGCAGCGTCCTAGGGGACAGGGGAATCCAAGAGACCCAGTACTTC. As protein: CASSVLGDRGIQETQYF.

This clone was counted only a few times. CDR3 sequence reads: CASSVATGGQDYGYTF. CDR3 bases: TGTGCCAGCAGCGTAGCTACGGGGGGGCAGGACTATGGCTACACCTTC. The chain links TRBV9 to TRBJ1-2; the D gene is possibly TRBD1 (6 bases). V was pared by 0 bases and J by 3 bases, with 15 bases between. The CDR3 extends over 16 amino acids. In germline, CDR1 is SGDLS, CDR2 YYNGEE.

The V gene is TRBV29-1, the J gene TRBJ2-7; D is perhaps TRBD1 (5 bases). The CDR3 sequence is 15 residues long. Germline values: CDR1 SQVTM, CDR2 ANQGSEA. V was pared by 1 base and J by 0 bases, with 13 bases between. The chain's CDR3 is CSVEGDPDNSYEQYF. DNA of the CDR3: TGCAGCGTTGAAGGAGACCCGGACAACTCCTACGAGCAGTACTTC.

This rearrangement joins TRBV27 to TRBJ1-1; D uncertain. This CDR3 spans 17 amino acids. The germline V and J ends were trimmed by 4 bases and 0 bases, with 18 bases remaining between them. The germline CDR1 and CDR2 sequences are MNHEY and SMNVEV (reference sequence). The CDR3, as DNA: TGTGCCAGCAGTTATGCTCTCCCTCAGGCCATGAACACTGAAGCTTTCTTT. Translating gives CASSYALPQAMNTEAFF.

This chain connects TRBV6-6 to TRBJ1-3, with D unclear. This CDR3 has 11 amino acids. The germline gives CDR1 MNHNY, CDR2 SVGAGI (reference sequence). V dropped 4 bases and J dropped 7 bases, with 5 bases sitting between them. The CDR3 bases are TGTGCCAGCAGTTTTCAGAACACCATATATTTT. This encodes CASSFQNTIYF.

J is TRBJ1-1 and V is TRBV6-5, with no clear D. The V end lost 2 bases, the J end lost 6 bases, and 13 bases lay between the germline ends. Germline V gives CDR1 MNHEY, CDR2 SVGAGI. The CDR3 contains 14 residues. The CDR3 coding sequence is TGTGCCAGCAGTTACGACTCCTATGTTGCTGAAGCTTTCTTT. This encodes CASSYDSYVAEAFF.

The table lists this clone with a few counts. V is TRBV5-1 and J is TRBJ1-2, with 7 bases identical to TRBD1. This CDR3 comprises 14 residues. V was pared by 3 bases and J by 6 bases, with 8 bases of the junction left unmatched. Germline lookup yields CDR1 SGHRS and CDR2 YFSETQ. CDR3 in amino acids: CASSSAGGSDGYTF. The CDR3 DNA is TGCGCCAGCAGCTCCGCAGGGGGTTCTGATGGCTACACCTTC.

V and J are TRBV19 and TRBJ1-5; D is possibly TRBD1 (6 bases). The germline CDR1 and CDR2 sequences are LNHDA and SQIVND (reference sequence). V dropped 4 bases and J dropped 1 base, with 17 bases sitting between them. CDR3 size: 17 residues. The CDR3 bases are TGTGCCAGTAGTACCGAACAGGGTGTAGCCAGCAATCAGCCCCAGCATTTT. Translation gives CASSTEQGVASNQPQHF.